The 27 T cell receptor beta chains in this list originate from one sample, sequenced in a study of technical replicates of blood from a few donors. Generated by immunoSEQ multiplex PCR, the TCRdb table keeps only in-frame clones and is missing some. The data hold 62,000 or so clones, with about 87% observed a single time. The sequenced sample was PBMCs. The receptors shown here come from a human donor in good health. Some clones in this sample may be carry-over from other donors' samples.

The J gene is TRBJ2-6, the V gene TRBV5-1, with D perhaps matching TRBD1 (5 bases). In germline, CDR1 is SGHRS, CDR2 YFSETQ. The V end lost 0 bases, the J end lost 0 bases, and 7 bases lay between the germline ends. The CDR3 has 16 residues. CDR3 coding DNA: TGCGCCAGCAGCTTGGGACAGTCCTCTGGGGCCAACGTCCTGACTTTC. Its protein is CASSLGQSSGANVLTF. Based on the CDR3 plus reference TRBV5-1 and TRBJ2-6, the full variable domain is KAGVTQTPRYLIKTRGQQVTLSCSPISGHRSVSWYQQTPGQGLQFLFEYFSETQRNKGNFPGRFSGRQFSNSRSEMNVSTLELGDSALYLCASSLGQSSGANVLTFGAGSRLTVL.

This clone is a singleton in its sample. The rearrangement links TRBV5-5 to TRBJ2-3; a possible D gene is TRBD2 (6 bases). V lost 0 bases and J 3 bases, leaving 11 bases between the germline ends. CDR1 and CDR2 (germline): SGHKS, YYEKEE (reference sequence). This CDR3 contains 15 residues. Here the CDR3 reads CASSLEGRETDTQYF. The DNA of the CDR3 is TGTGCCAGCAGCTTGGAAGGGCGGGAAACAGATACGCAGTATTTT.

CDR3 DNA: TGTGCCAGCAGCTTTCTGGCGGGAGAGGGGGAGACCCAGTACTTC. This sequence encodes CASSFLAGEGETQYF. The genes are TRBV7-9 and TRBJ2-5, with 7 bases identical to TRBD2. V dropped 3 bases and J dropped 5; count of bases not matched to a gene: 9. Germline V CDR1 and CDR2: SEHNR, FQNEAQ (reference sequence). The CDR3 consists of 15 residues.

This sequence joins TRBV6-1 and TRBJ2-3; D may be TRBD2 (6 bases). The germline V gene encodes CDR1 MNHNS and CDR2 SASEGT. V was pared by 6 bases and J by 6 bases, with 19 bases between. The CDR3 loop spans 15 amino acids. The CDR3 region has the DNA TGTGCCAGCAGCAATCTAGCGCCCTACGGGGATACGCAGTATTTT. It codes for CASSNLAPYGDTQYF.

The rearrangement uses TRBV11-1 and TRBJ2-5, with TRBD1 matching over 9 bases. Germline CDR1 and CDR2: SGHAT and FQDESV (reference sequence). The CDR3 totals 15 residues. Unmatched junction bases numbered 4, after V lost 1 base and J lost 4 bases. The CDR3 nucleotides read TGTGCCAGCAGCTTAGATCGGACAGGGGTAGAGACCCAGTACTTC. Amino acids: CASSLDRTGVETQYF.

The chain links TRBV10-3 to TRBJ1-3, with D possibly matching TRBD1 (6 bases). This CDR3 has 15 residues. V was trimmed by 6 bases and J by 6 bases, leaving 18 bases between them. Per the germline V gene, CDR1 is ENHRY and CDR2 is SYGVKD. The CDR3 protein is CAIREATGNVNTIYF. The DNA of the CDR3 is TGTGCCATCAGGGAAGCTACAGGGAATGTAAACACCATATATTTT.

V gene TRBV10-2 combines with J gene TRBJ1-1; no firm D call. The length of the CDR3 is 15 residues. In germline, CDR1 is WSHSY, CDR2 SAAADI. The germline V and J ends were trimmed by 4 bases and 1 base, with 13 bases remaining between them. CDR3 protein: CASSASRAGNTEAFF. The CDR3 DNA reads TGCGCCAGCAGTGCCTCGAGGGCAGGGAACACTGAAGCTTTCTTT.

V gene TRBV13 combines with J gene TRBJ2-2, with 7 bases identical to TRBD1. The germline V gene has CDR1 PRHDT and CDR2 FYEKMQ (reference sequence). The CDR3 totals 12 residues. Trimming cost V 5 bases and J 6 bases; bases outside gene matches: 0. CDR3 coding DNA: TGTGCCAGCAGCACAGGGGCCGGGGAGCTGTTTTTT. This encodes CASSTGAGELFF.

The chain employs TRBV30 and TRBJ1-6, with D uncertain. The germline V gene has CDR1 GTSNPN and CDR2 SVGIG (reference sequence). Trimming removed 0 bases from V and 3 bases from J, with 6 bases in between. The CDR3 has 14 amino acids. CDR3 sequence (DNA): TGTGCCTGGAGTGTATTAAACTATAATTCACCCCTCCACTTT. Translation: CAWSVLNYNSPLHF.

The chain recombines TRBV2 with TRBJ1-2, with 7 bases aligning to TRBD1. CDR3 size: 13 residues. With 2 bases clipped from V and 7 bases from J, the junction kept 4 bases outside the gene matches. Per the germline V gene, CDR1 is SNHLY and CDR2 is FYNNEI. Here the CDR3 DNA reads TGTGCCAGCAGTGAATGGGACAGCGGTGGCTACACCTTC. Translation: CASSEWDSGGYTF. The variable domain in full, completed from reference TRBV2 and TRBJ1-2, reads EPEVTQTPSHQVTQMGQEVILRCVPISNHLYFYWYRQILGQKVEFLVSFYNNEISEKSEIFDDQFSVERPDGSNFTLKIRSTKLEDSAMYFCASSEWDSGGYTFGSGTRLTVV.

In its sample, this clone was seen a few times. The rearrangement links TRBV7-3 to TRBJ2-2; 8 bases are a match to TRBD2. Trimming removed 5 bases from V and 8 bases from J; junction bases left unmatched: 10. The CDR3 length is 15 residues. Germline V gene lookup returns CDR1 SGHTA and CDR2 FQGTGA. The CDR3 DNA sequence: TGTGCCAGCAGCCCCCTGACAGGCGGGAGGGGGGAGCTGTTTTTT. It translates to CASSPLTGGRGELFF.

V usage is TRBV5-1 and J usage is TRBJ1-1; D is perhaps TRBD1 (5 bases). The V gene lost 4 bases and the J gene lost 5 bases, with 15 bases spanning the gap. The CDR3 contains 14 residues. Germline V gene lookup returns CDR1 SGHRS and CDR2 YFSETQ. The CDR3 DNA sequence: TGCGCCAGCAGCCGTGCGGGGGGGGATACTGAAGCTTTCTTT. Its protein product is CASSRAGGDTEAFF.

The chain has TRBV4-1 and TRBJ2-1, with TRBD2 as a possible D gene (6 bases). The CDR3 has 14 amino acids. Deletions cut 0 bases from V and 6 bases from J, with 9 bases between. Germline-derived CDR1 and CDR2 are MGHRA and YSYEKL. The CDR3 nucleotides read TGCGCCAGCAGCCAAGAAGTCGGGAGCAATGAGCAGTTCTTC. Translating gives CASSQEVGSNEQFF.

V usage is TRBV11-2 and J usage is TRBJ2-7, with TRBD2 as a possible D gene (6 bases). There are 16 residues in the CDR3. The ends were cut back, 3 bases at V and 4 bases at J, with 19 bases in the middle. Germline CDR1 is SGHAT and CDR2 is FQNNGV. CDR3 DNA sequence: TGTGCCAGCAGCTTCCCCTTAGGTGGGAGGCTGTACGAGCAGTACTTC. Translating it yields CASSFPLGGRLYEQYF. Full variable domain (outside the CDR3, taken from reference TRBV11-2 and TRBJ2-7): EAGVAQSPRYKIIEKRQSVAFWCNPISGHATLYWYQQILGQGPKLLIQFQNNGVVDDSQLPKDRFSAERLKGVDSTLKIQPAKLEDSAVYLCASSFPLGGRLYEQYFGPGTRLTVT.

The genes are TRBV6-6 and TRBJ2-1; the D is unclear. Trimming stripped 10 bases from V and 4 bases from J, with 14 bases between. The CDR3 is 13 amino acids. The germline CDR1 and CDR2 sequences are MNHNY and SVGAGI (reference sequence). The CDR3 is CATATRQYNEQFF. The CDR3 nucleotides read TGTGCCACCGCCACCAGGCAATACAATGAGCAGTTCTTC.

This rearrangement joins TRBV4-3 to TRBJ1-2; TRBD1 agrees at 7 bases. CDR3 length: 15 amino acids. V was clipped by 0 bases and J by 0 bases; unmatched bases: 1. Looked up from germline, CDR1 is LGHNA and CDR2 is YSLEER. CDR3 residues: CASSQDDRANYGYTF. The CDR3 DNA sequence: TGCGCCAGCAGCCAAGATGACAGGGCTAACTATGGCTACACCTTC.

The rearrangement uses TRBV9 and TRBJ2-7; a weak D match, TRBD1 (6 bases). V was clipped by 4 bases and J by 6 bases, with 11 bases between them. Germline assignment: CDR1 SGDLS and CDR2 YYNGEE. The CDR3 is 12 amino acids. This CDR3 is CASSSKGGEQYF. CDR3 DNA sequence: TGTGCCAGCAGCTCGAAAGGGGGCGAGCAGTACTTC.

The chain couples TRBV5-6 to TRBJ1-6; 9 positions match TRBD1. In germline, CDR1 is SGHDT, CDR2 YYEEEE. CDR3 length: 15 amino acids. V shed 1 base and J 6 bases; nucleotides not matched to a gene: 2. The CDR3 loop reads CASSLRGQGNSPLHF. The DNA of the CDR3 is TGTGCCAGCAGCTTGCGGGGACAGGGTAATTCACCCCTCCACTTT.

In this sample, this clone turned up once. The V gene is TRBV29-1, the J gene TRBJ2-7; a weak D match, TRBD1 (5 bases). Per the germline V gene, CDR1 is SQVTM and CDR2 is ANQGSEA. The CDR3 is 14 amino acids. The ends were cut back, 3 bases at V and 7 bases at J, with 19 bases in the middle. The CDR3 DNA is TGCAGCGTTGACTTCGGACACGGTAATGAAGAGCAGTACTTC. Translated, it gives CSVDFGHGNEEQYF.

The chain carries TRBV14 and TRBJ2-7, with 9 bases lining up with TRBD1. This CDR3 contains 16 residues. Germline-derived CDR1 and CDR2 are SGHDN and FVKESK. V gave up 4 bases and J gave up 4 bases; unmatched junction bases: 11. The CDR3 is CASSRTGAYLGYEQYF. CDR3 DNA: TGTGCCAGCAGCCGGACAGGGGCTTATCTAGGGTACGAGCAGTACTTC.

This clone was seen a few times. The gene calls are TRBV5-4 and TRBJ1-1, with TRBD1 as a possible D gene (6 bases). V was shortened by 4 bases and J by 5 bases, with 15 bases between the two germline ends. There are 14 residues in the CDR3. Germline-derived CDR1 and CDR2 are SGHNT and YYREEE (reference sequence). The DNA of the CDR3 is TGTGCCAGCAGCCCTGGGTTTAGGGGGACTGAAGCTTTCTTT. It encodes CASSPGFRGTEAFF.

V usage is TRBV7-3 and J usage is TRBJ1-1, with TRBD1 matching 7 bases. V was pared by 4 bases and J by 6 bases, with 5 bases of the junction left unmatched. Germline lookup yields CDR1 SGHTA and CDR2 FQGTGA. CDR3 length equals 13 residues. For the CDR3, the DNA is TGTGCCAGCAGCTCGGCGACAGGGTCTGAAGCTTTCTTT. Encoded protein: CASSSATGSEAFF.

The table lists this clone with a count of one. V and J are TRBV5-1 and TRBJ1-1; unclear D gene. The germline CDR1 and CDR2 sequences are SGHRS and YFSETQ. Trimming shortened V by 4 bases and J by 11 bases, and 21 bases separated the two germline ends. The CDR3 runs to 14 residues. The CDR3 DNA reads TGCGCCAGCAGCCAGACCGGGATAGCGTCGGGCGCTTTCTTT. Translating it yields CASSQTGIASGAFF.

The J gene is TRBJ2-2, the V gene TRBV12-5; TRBD2 matches at 10 bases. The V segment lost 5 bases and the J segment 4 bases; nucleotides outside the gene matches: 4. The length of the CDR3 is 15 residues. Germline-derived CDR1 and CDR2 are LGHNT and FRNRAP. In DNA form, the CDR3 reads TGTGCTAGTGGTGAAGCGGGAGGGAGCACCGGGGAGCTGTTTTTT. Translation: CASGEAGGSTGELFF.

The chain employs TRBV2 and TRBJ2-3, with 10 positions matching TRBD2. V lost 1 base and J lost 8; bases outside the gene matches: 12. CDR1 and CDR2 (germline): SNHLY, FYNNEI. The CDR3 has 17 amino acids. The CDR3 sequence: CASSEVASGGRGGTQYF. The CDR3 DNA follows: TGTGCCAGCAGTGAAGTGGCTAGCGGGGGCCGAGGGGGTACGCAGTATTTT.

The gene calls are TRBV7-2 and TRBJ2-1; 12 nucleotides line up with TRBD2. There are 17 residues in the CDR3. With V trimmed by 1 base and J by 8 bases, 9 bases remained unmatched. In germline, CDR1 is SGHTA, CDR2 FQGNSA. The CDR3 DNA is TGTGCCAGCAGCTTAGGGCCCCTAGCGGGAGGGCTAGATGAGCAGTTCTTC. Amino acid sequence: CASSLGPLAGGLDEQFF.

This clone is categorized as medium-sized. The chain couples TRBV5-4 to TRBJ2-5; TRBD2 matches 8 bases. The V and J ends lost 0 bases and 0 bases, in that order; junction bases with no gene match: 4. Germline lookup yields CDR1 SGHNT and CDR2 YYREEE (reference sequence). The CDR3 is made up of 16 amino acids. The CDR3 is CASSLVLAGYQETQYF. Written as DNA, the CDR3 is TGTGCCAGCAGCTTGGTTTTAGCGGGGTACCAAGAGACCCAGTACTTC.